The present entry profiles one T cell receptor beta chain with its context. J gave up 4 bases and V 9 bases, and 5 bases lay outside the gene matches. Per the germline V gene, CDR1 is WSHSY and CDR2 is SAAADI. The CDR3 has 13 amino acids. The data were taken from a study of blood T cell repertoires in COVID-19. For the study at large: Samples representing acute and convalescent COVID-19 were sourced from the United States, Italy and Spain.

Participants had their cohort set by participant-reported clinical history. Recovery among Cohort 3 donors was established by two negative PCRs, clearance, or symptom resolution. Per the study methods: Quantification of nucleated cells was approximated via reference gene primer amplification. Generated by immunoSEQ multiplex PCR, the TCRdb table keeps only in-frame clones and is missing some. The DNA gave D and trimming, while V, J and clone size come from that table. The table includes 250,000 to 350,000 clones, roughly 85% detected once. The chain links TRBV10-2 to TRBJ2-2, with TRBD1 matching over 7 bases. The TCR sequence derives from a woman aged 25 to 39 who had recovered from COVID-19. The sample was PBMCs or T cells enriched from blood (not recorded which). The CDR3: CARRQGGTGELFF. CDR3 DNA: TGCGCCAGAAGACAGGGCGGCACCGGGGAGCTGTTTTTT.